This T cell receptor beta chain was documented in a study of response to subunit inactivated influenza vaccine. Worth noting for this clonotype: Its specificity is unknown.

Study-wide results and limits: New T cells are recruited in small numbers by each seasonal influenza vaccination, according to the authors' suggestion.

TCRdb processed the RT-PCR reads anew with MiXCR; each CDR3 protein has one entry. The table has more than 700,000 distinct CDR3 sequences, less than 25% seen once. V was pared by 3 bases and J by 16 bases, with 12 bases of the junction left unmatched. CDR1 and CDR2 from the germline V gene are SGHRS and YFSETQ. The CDR3 sequence is 14 residues long. The sequencing used PBMCs from blood, collected 5 days after vaccination. This clonotype was obtained from a man over 45 who received an inactivated influenza vaccine. The genes are TRBV5-1 and TRBJ2-1, with 11 bases lining up with TRBD2. As DNA, the CDR3 is TGCGCCAGCAGCTCAGCCGGGACTAGCGGCCGGAGTTTCTTC. Its translation: CASSSAGTSGRSFF.